This TCR beta chain was obtained from a study of human T cells and chemical hapten exposure. The wider study: Sensitizing treatment utilized 2% DPC over a 2 cm by 2 cm portion of upper inner arm skin.

The library attached unique molecular identifiers to individual cDNA molecules. MiXCR, applied by TCRdb to the RACE reads, yields one record per CDR3 protein. The table has 210,000 or so distinct CDR3 sequences, approximately 26% seen once; the top ten hold 2% to 2.5%. This clonotype occurred a few times. Documented time point: patch test 3, about 24 weeks after DPC sensitization. Regarding treatment: therapeutic diphenylcyclopropenone sensitization with weekly scalp DPC. V gave up 5 bases and J gave up 1 base; unmatched junction bases: 5. CDR1 is DFQATT, CDR2 SNEGSKA, per germline (reference sequence). The CDR3 contains 13 residues.

The V call is TRBV20-1, the J call TRBJ2-7, with 7 bases that match TRBD2. This specimen consisted of whole blood, obtained in connection with sensitization to the hapten diphenylcyclopropenone (DPC). The receptor was isolated from a woman aged 40-49 years with alopecia areata. Some clones in this sample may be carry-over from other donors' samples. The chain's CDR3 is CSARASGSYEQYF. In nucleotides, the CDR3 is TGCAGTGCTCGGGCTAGCGGTTCCTACGAGCAGTACTTC.